This T cell receptor (beta chain) was found in a study of beta chain features in type 1 diabetes. Study outcomes and limitations: People with Type 1 diabetes carried modestly yet significantly shorter TCRB CDR3s in all four CD4+ subsets.

Germline-derived CDR1 and CDR2 are KGHSH and LQKENI. With 5 bases clipped from V and 5 bases from J, the junction kept 4 bases outside the gene matches. The CDR3 contains 13 residues. Sequencing targeted expressed TCRB transcripts, as all isolated RNA had been reverse transcribed. Libraries were prepared by immunoSEQ multiplex PCR; TCRdb keeps only in-frame clonotypes and omits some of them. The table has some 370,000 clones, around 9.6% seen once. This clone was counted only a few times. Its antigen remains unknown. V usage is TRBV18 and J usage is TRBJ1-2; the match to TRBD1 covers 8 bases. The TCR comes from a man aged 30 to 39 with type 1 diabetes. Sequencing input: central memory CD4+ T cells from blood. CDR3 DNA: TGTGCCAGCTCAACCGGGACAGGTTATGGCTACACCTTC. As protein: CASSTGTGYGYTF. The full variable domain, its missing parts supplied by reference TRBV18 and TRBJ1-2, is NAGVMQNPRHLVRRRGQEARLRCSPMKGHSHVYWYRQLPEEGLKFMVYLQKENIIDESGMPKERFSAEFPKEGPSILRIQQVVRGDSAAYFCASSTGTGYGYTFGSGTRLTVV.